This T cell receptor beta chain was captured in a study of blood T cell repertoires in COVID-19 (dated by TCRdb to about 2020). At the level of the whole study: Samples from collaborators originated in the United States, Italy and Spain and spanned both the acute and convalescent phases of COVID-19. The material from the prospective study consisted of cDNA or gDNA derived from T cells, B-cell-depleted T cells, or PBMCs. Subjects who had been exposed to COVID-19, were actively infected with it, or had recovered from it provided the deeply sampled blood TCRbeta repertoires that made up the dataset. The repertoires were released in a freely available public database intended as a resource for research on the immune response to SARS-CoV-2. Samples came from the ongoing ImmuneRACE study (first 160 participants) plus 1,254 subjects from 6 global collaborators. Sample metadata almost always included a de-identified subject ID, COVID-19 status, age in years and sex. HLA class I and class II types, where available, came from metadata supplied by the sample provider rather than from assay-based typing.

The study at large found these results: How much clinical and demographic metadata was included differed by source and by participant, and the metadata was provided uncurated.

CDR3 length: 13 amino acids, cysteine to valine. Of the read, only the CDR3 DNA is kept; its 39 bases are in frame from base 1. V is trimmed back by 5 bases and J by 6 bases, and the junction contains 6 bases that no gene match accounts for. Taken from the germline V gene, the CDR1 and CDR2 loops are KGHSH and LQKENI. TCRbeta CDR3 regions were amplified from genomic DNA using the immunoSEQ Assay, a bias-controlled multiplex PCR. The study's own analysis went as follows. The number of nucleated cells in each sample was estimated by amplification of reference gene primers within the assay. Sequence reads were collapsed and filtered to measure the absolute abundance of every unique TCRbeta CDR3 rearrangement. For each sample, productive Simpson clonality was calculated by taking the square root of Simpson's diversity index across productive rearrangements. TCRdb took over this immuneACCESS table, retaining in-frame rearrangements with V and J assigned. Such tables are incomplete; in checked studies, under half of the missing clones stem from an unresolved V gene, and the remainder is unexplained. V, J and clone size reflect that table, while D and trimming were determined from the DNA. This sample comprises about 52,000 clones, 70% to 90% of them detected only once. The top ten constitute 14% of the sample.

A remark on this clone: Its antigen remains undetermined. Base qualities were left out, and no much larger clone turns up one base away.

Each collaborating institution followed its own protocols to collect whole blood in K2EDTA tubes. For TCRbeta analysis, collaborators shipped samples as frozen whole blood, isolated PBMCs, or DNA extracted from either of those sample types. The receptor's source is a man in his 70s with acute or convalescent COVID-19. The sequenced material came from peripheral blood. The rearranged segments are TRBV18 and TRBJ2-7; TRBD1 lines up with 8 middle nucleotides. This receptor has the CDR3 CASSSTTGVEQYV. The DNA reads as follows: TGTGCCAGCTCATCTACGACAGGGGTCGAGCAGTACGTC.